Listed below are T cell receptor beta chains from one sample, sequenced in a study of blood T cell repertoires in COVID-19. The repertoire was sequenced with immunoSEQ multiplex PCR; TCRdb's copy has only in-frame clones and lacks some. The top ten hold around 6.9% of the sample, which has about 320,000 clones, roughly 85% seen once. The sequenced material came from peripheral blood. The receptor set was obtained from a human donor in a cohort sampled during active COVID-19. Both conserved end residues are part of each CDR3. The D gene is left open where the match is weak. For some rows the clone size is stated as once, few or many, or as a class when expanded; others skip it.

CDR3nt: TGTGCCAGCAGCCCCGGGGACAGGGGTAGAGTTGAAAAACTGTTTTTT
CDR3aa: CASSPGDRGRVEKLFF
v_gene: TRBV7-9
abundance: NA
d_gene: TRBD1
len: 16
j_gene: TRBJ1-4

CDR3nt: TGCGCCAGCAGCTTGGTTCCGGGGATGAACACTGAAGCTTTCTTT
CDR3aa: CASSLVPGMNTEAFF
v_gene: TRBV5-1
abundance: NA
d_gene: NA
len: 15
j_gene: TRBJ1-1

CDR3nt: TGTGCCACCAGTGATCCGAGGGAGGGGTCTAGCAATCAGCCCCAGCATTTT
CDR3aa: CATSDPREGSSNQPQHF
v_gene: TRBV24-1
abundance: NA
d_gene: NA
len: 17
j_gene: TRBJ1-5

CDR3nt: TGTGCCAGCAGCCAAAGCCCCACGTCCTACACCTTC
CDR3aa: CASSQSPTSYTF
v_gene: TRBV3-1/TRBV3-2
abundance: NA
d_gene: NA
len: 12
j_gene: TRBJ1-2

CDR3nt: TGTGCCAGCAGCTTAGGAGGCAGGGAGGGCTCCTACAATGAGCAGTTCTTC
CDR3aa: CASSLGGREGSYNEQFF
v_gene: TRBV7-8
abundance: NA
d_gene: TRBD2
len: 17
j_gene: TRBJ2-1

CDR3nt: TGTGCCAGTAGTAGGGCAGGGTACGAGCAGTACTTC
CDR3aa: CASSRAGYEQYF
v_gene: TRBV19
abundance: NA
d_gene: NA
len: 12
j_gene: TRBJ2-7

CDR3nt: TGTGCCAGCAGCGTACTCCCGGGACAGGGGAATGAGCAGTTCTTC
CDR3aa: CASSVLPGQGNEQFF
v_gene: TRBV9
abundance: NA
d_gene: TRBD1
len: 15
j_gene: TRBJ2-1

CDR3nt: TGTGCCGTCCCAGTGGAGGGAGAAAACACTGAAGCTTTCTTT
CDR3aa: CAVPVEGENTEAFF
v_gene: TRBV7-9
abundance: few
d_gene: NA
len: 14
j_gene: TRBJ1-1

CDR3nt: TGTGCCAGCACCATCGGGACTACGAACACTGAAGCTTTCTTT
CDR3aa: CASTIGTTNTEAFF
v_gene: TRBV6-5
abundance: NA
d_gene: NA
len: 14
j_gene: TRBJ1-1

CDR3nt: TGTGCCAGCAGGGGGCCGGACCCGGGACAGGAAAACTATGGCTACACCTTC
CDR3aa: CASRGPDPGQENYGYTF
v_gene: TRBV2
abundance: NA
d_gene: TRBD1
len: 17
j_gene: TRBJ1-2

CDR3nt: TGTGCCAGCAGTGACAGGTTCGACGGCACAGATACGCAGTATTTT
CDR3aa: CASSDRFDGTDTQYF
v_gene: TRBV6-1
abundance: NA
d_gene: NA
len: 15
j_gene: TRBJ2-3

CDR3nt: TGTGCCAACTCGGGGTTTCTCTCTGGGGCCAACGTCCTGACTTTC
CDR3aa: CANSGFLSGANVLTF
v_gene: TRBV7-9
abundance: once
d_gene: NA
len: 15
j_gene: TRBJ2-6

CDR3nt: TGCAGCGTTGATGGTCTAGCGGGGGATACTAGCACAGATACGCAGTATTTT
CDR3aa: CSVDGLAGDTSTDTQYF
v_gene: TRBV29-1
abundance: NA
d_gene: TRBD2
len: 17
j_gene: TRBJ2-3

CDR3nt: TGTGCCACCAGTGACCGGGGACAGGCCCGCTATGGCTACACCTTC
CDR3aa: CATSDRGQARYGYTF
v_gene: TRBV24-1
abundance: NA
d_gene: TRBD1
len: 15
j_gene: TRBJ1-2

CDR3nt: TGTGCCAGCAGACAGGGACGGAACTATGGCTACACCTTC
CDR3aa: CASRQGRNYGYTF
v_gene: TRBV6-5
abundance: NA
d_gene: NA
len: 13
j_gene: TRBJ1-2

CDR3nt: TGTGCCAGCAGCCAAGAGAGGGGGCGTTCACCCCTCCACTTT
CDR3aa: CASSQERGRSPLHF
v_gene: TRBV14
abundance: NA
d_gene: TRBD1
len: 14
j_gene: TRBJ1-6

CDR3nt: TGCGCCAGCGGGGCGGGACAGGGCCTATTTGAAGCTTTCTTT
CDR3aa: CASGAGQGLFEAFF
v_gene: TRBV5-1
abundance: NA
d_gene: TRBD1
len: 14
j_gene: TRBJ1-1

CDR3nt: TGTGCCAGCAGCTTGGCTCGTCAGGGGGTCGGTAATGAGCAGTTCTTC
CDR3aa: CASSLARQGVGNEQFF
v_gene: TRBV5-4
abundance: NA
d_gene: TRBD1
len: 16
j_gene: TRBJ2-1

CDR3nt: TGTGCCAGCAGTTATCCTAGCGGGGGGGCCGGCGAGCAGTACTTC
CDR3aa: CASSYPSGGAGEQYF
v_gene: TRBV6-4
abundance: few
d_gene: TRBD2
len: 15
j_gene: TRBJ2-7

CDR3nt: TGTGCCAGTGCGCGGGCGGCCACCCACGAGCAGTACTTC
CDR3aa: CASARAATHEQYF
v_gene: TRBV12-3/TRBV12-4
abundance: NA
d_gene: NA
len: 13
j_gene: TRBJ2-7

CDR3nt: TGTGCCTGGAGTGCTTCATGGACAGGGGAAGCTTTCTTT
CDR3aa: CAWSASWTGEAFF
v_gene: TRBV30
abundance: NA
d_gene: TRBD1
len: 13
j_gene: TRBJ1-1

CDR3nt: TGTGCCAGCAGCTCAGGACTAGAGGGAAGGGGCACTGAAGCTTTCTTT
CDR3aa: CASSSGLEGRGTEAFF
v_gene: TRBV11-2
abundance: NA
d_gene: NA
len: 16
j_gene: TRBJ1-1

CDR3nt: TGTGCCAGCAGCCCGGACAGGCGGGGCGGGGAGCTGTTTTTT
CDR3aa: CASSPDRRGGELFF
v_gene: TRBV4-2
abundance: NA
d_gene: NA
len: 14
j_gene: TRBJ2-2

CDR3nt: TGTGCCAGCAGTTTAGCAGACAGGGACGGGTTCGCTGGAAACACCATATATTTT
CDR3aa: CASSLADRDGFAGNTIYF
v_gene: TRBV6-2/TRBV6-3
abundance: once
d_gene: TRBD1
len: 18
j_gene: TRBJ1-3

CDR3nt: TGCGCCAGCAAATTGCTCCTAGCGGGGGGGTTAGATACGCAGTATTTT
CDR3aa: CASKLLLAGGLDTQYF
v_gene: TRBV5-1
abundance: NA
d_gene: TRBD2
len: 16
j_gene: TRBJ2-3

CDR3nt: TGTGCCAGCAGCAAAGCGCAAGGAGGGACTAGCGGGGTGGATACGCAGTATTTT
CDR3aa: CASSKAQGGTSGVDTQYF
v_gene: TRBV21-1
abundance: NA
d_gene: NA
len: 18
j_gene: TRBJ2-3

CDR3nt: TGTGCCAGTAATACGAGCGGCAGGGGGAGGACTGGGGCCAACGTCCTGACTTTC
CDR3aa: CASNTSGRGRTGANVLTF
v_gene: TRBV19
abundance: NA
d_gene: NA
len: 18
j_gene: TRBJ2-6

CDR3nt: TGTGCCAGCAGTTTGGGACTAGCGGGCCCCTACGAGCAGTACTTC
CDR3aa: CASSLGLAGPYEQYF
v_gene: TRBV6-2/TRBV6-3
abundance: NA
d_gene: TRBD2
len: 15
j_gene: TRBJ2-7

CDR3nt: TGTGCCAGCAGGGACAGTCCTTCAACTGAAGCTTTCTTT
CDR3aa: CASRDSPSTEAFF
v_gene: TRBV12-3/TRBV12-4
abundance: once
d_gene: NA
len: 13
j_gene: TRBJ1-1

CDR3nt: TGTGCCAGCAGTGAAGGGGCTCAGCCCCAGCATTTT
CDR3aa: CASSEGAQPQHF
v_gene: TRBV6-1
abundance: NA
d_gene: NA
len: 12
j_gene: TRBJ1-5

CDR3nt: TGTGCCAGCAGCCGGGACAGGGGAGGTGGGTTCTTC
CDR3aa: CASSRDRGGGFF
v_gene: TRBV5-6
abundance: NA
d_gene: TRBD1
len: 12
j_gene: TRBJ2-1

CDR3nt: TGTGCCACCAGCAGGGGACAGGGAAGAGATCAGCCCCAGCATTTT
CDR3aa: CATSRGQGRDQPQHF
v_gene: TRBV15
abundance: NA
d_gene: TRBD1
len: 15
j_gene: TRBJ1-5

CDR3nt: TGTGCCATCAGTGACCCAGAGGTTGGCTACACCTTC
CDR3aa: CAISDPEVGYTF
v_gene: TRBV10-3
abundance: NA
d_gene: NA
len: 12
j_gene: TRBJ1-2

CDR3nt: TGTGCCAGCAGTTCGACAGGGTTGGTATATGGCTACACCTTC
CDR3aa: CASSSTGLVYGYTF
v_gene: TRBV25-1
abundance: NA
d_gene: TRBD1
len: 14
j_gene: TRBJ1-2

CDR3nt: TGTGCCACCGGGACAGAGACCTCAGATACGCAGTATTTT
CDR3aa: CATGTETSDTQYF
v_gene: TRBV24-1
abundance: NA
d_gene: TRBD1
len: 13
j_gene: TRBJ2-3

CDR3nt: TGTGCCATCAGTGGCACGTGGGGCGGGGGGGAAAAACTGTTTTTT
CDR3aa: CAISGTWGGGEKLFF
v_gene: TRBV10-3
abundance: NA
d_gene: NA
len: 15
j_gene: TRBJ1-4

CDR3nt: TGTGCCAGTAGTATTCTCGGGGGGCCGAACACTGAAGCTTTCTTT
CDR3aa: CASSILGGPNTEAFF
v_gene: TRBV19
abundance: NA
d_gene: NA
len: 15
j_gene: TRBJ1-1

CDR3nt: TGTGCCAGCACCCACGGGGAAGCGCAGTATTTT
CDR3aa: CASTHGEAQYF
v_gene: TRBV6-5
abundance: NA
d_gene: NA
len: 11
j_gene: TRBJ2-3

CDR3nt: TGCAGCGTTCAGGAGGACAGGGAGTCGGCTTTCTTT
CDR3aa: CSVQEDRESAFF
v_gene: TRBV29-1
abundance: NA
d_gene: TRBD1
len: 12
j_gene: TRBJ1-1

CDR3nt: TGCGCCAGCAGTCGGACAGGGCAAGAGGTCTACGAGCAGTACTTC
CDR3aa: CASSRTGQEVYEQYF
v_gene: TRBV10-2
abundance: NA
d_gene: TRBD1
len: 15
j_gene: TRBJ2-7

CDR3nt: TGTGCCAGCTCCCCGGCAGGGGCGAGGTGGAGTGGCTACACCTTC
CDR3aa: CASSPAGARWSGYTF
v_gene: TRBV19
abundance: NA
d_gene: NA
len: 15
j_gene: TRBJ1-2

CDR3nt: TGTGCCAGCAGCTTGCGGAGAACGGCGTTAGTGGATGAGCAGTTCTTC
CDR3aa: CASSLRRTALVDEQFF
v_gene: TRBV5-8
abundance: NA
d_gene: NA
len: 16
j_gene: TRBJ2-1

CDR3nt: TGTGCCAGCACCTACCCCTCCAGTGACACTGAAGCTTTCTTT
CDR3aa: CASTYPSSDTEAFF
v_gene: TRBV7-9
abundance: NA
d_gene: NA
len: 14
j_gene: TRBJ1-1

CDR3nt: TGTGCCAGCAGTAGGGCGGGGAGCGCCAAAAACATTCAGTACTTC
CDR3aa: CASSRAGSAKNIQYF
v_gene: TRBV6-5
abundance: NA
d_gene: NA
len: 15
j_gene: TRBJ2-4

CDR3nt: TGTGCCAGCAGACCGGGACAGTTAAATTCACCCCTCCACTTT
CDR3aa: CASRPGQLNSPLHF
v_gene: TRBV2
abundance: NA
d_gene: TRBD1
len: 14
j_gene: TRBJ1-6

CDR3nt: TGTGCCAGCAGTTCCGGACAGGTCACAGATACGCAGTATTTT
CDR3aa: CASSSGQVTDTQYF
v_gene: TRBV6-5
abundance: NA
d_gene: TRBD1
len: 14
j_gene: TRBJ2-3

CDR3nt: TGTGCCAGCAGTGAAGCCTTTTCGAGAGCCACGGGCTATGGCTACACCTTC
CDR3aa: CASSEAFSRATGYGYTF
v_gene: TRBV6-1
abundance: NA
d_gene: NA
len: 17
j_gene: TRBJ1-2

CDR3nt: TGCAGTGCTAGTGGGGACAGTCTTCCCTACGAGCAGTACTTC
CDR3aa: CSASGDSLPYEQYF
v_gene: TRBV20-1
abundance: few
d_gene: TRBD1
len: 14
j_gene: TRBJ2-7

CDR3nt: TGTGCCAGCAGAGCCGGTACGGCCTACGAGCAGTACTTC
CDR3aa: CASRAGTAYEQYF
v_gene: TRBV6-5
abundance: NA
d_gene: NA
len: 13
j_gene: TRBJ2-7

CDR3nt: TGTGCCAGCAGCTTTCCGGGACAGGGGAGCACAGATACGCAGTATTTT
CDR3aa: CASSFPGQGSTDTQYF
v_gene: TRBV7-9
abundance: NA
d_gene: TRBD1
len: 16
j_gene: TRBJ2-3

CDR3nt: TGCAGCGTTGACCGGGGTATCGACGAGCAGTACTTC
CDR3aa: CSVDRGIDEQYF
v_gene: TRBV29-1
abundance: once
d_gene: NA
len: 12
j_gene: TRBJ2-7

CDR3nt: TGTGCCAGCAGTACTGGGACAGGCTTTAATTCACCCCTCCACTTT
CDR3aa: CASSTGTGFNSPLHF
v_gene: TRBV27
abundance: once
d_gene: TRBD1
len: 15
j_gene: TRBJ1-6

CDR3nt: TGTGCCTGGAGAGACGGACAGCTCACTGAAGCTTTCTTT
CDR3aa: CAWRDGQLTEAFF
v_gene: TRBV30
abundance: NA
d_gene: NA
len: 13
j_gene: TRBJ1-1

CDR3nt: TGTGCTAGTGGTTTAGGGAGTGGCTACACCTTC
CDR3aa: CASGLGSGYTF
v_gene: TRBV12-5
abundance: NA
d_gene: NA
len: 11
j_gene: TRBJ1-2

CDR3nt: TGTGCCAGCAAGTCTACAGAAGACTACGAGCAGTACTTC
CDR3aa: CASKSTEDYEQYF
v_gene: TRBV2
abundance: once
d_gene: NA
len: 13
j_gene: TRBJ2-7

CDR3nt: TGTGCCAGCAGCTTAGCTTTGCTTACAGCCCATGAGCAGTTCTTC
CDR3aa: CASSLALLTAHEQFF
v_gene: TRBV7-9
abundance: NA
d_gene: NA
len: 15
j_gene: TRBJ2-1

CDR3nt: TGCGCCAGCAGCTTGGGTGTAAGCGGGCCGGTGAACACTGAAGCTTTCTTT
CDR3aa: CASSLGVSGPVNTEAFF
v_gene: TRBV5-1
abundance: NA
d_gene: NA
len: 17
j_gene: TRBJ1-1

CDR3nt: TGTGCCAGCAGCTTAGGACAGTTGGGCAATCAGCCCCAGCATTTT
CDR3aa: CASSLGQLGNQPQHF
v_gene: TRBV7-2
abundance: NA
d_gene: NA
len: 15
j_gene: TRBJ1-5

CDR3nt: TGTGCCAGCTCACCTGTAGGGGGCCCTAATCAGCCCCAGCATTTT
CDR3aa: CASSPVGGPNQPQHF
v_gene: TRBV18
abundance: NA
d_gene: TRBD1
len: 15
j_gene: TRBJ1-5